The clone carrying this T cell receptor (beta chain) came up many times. The data derive from a study of prognosis after radiotherapy for stage I lung cancer. Per germline, CDR1 MNHEY and CDR2 SVGAGI. Trimming took 2 bases from V and 5 from J, leaving 12 bases between them. The CDR3 consists of 15 residues. Two-round multiplex PCR, the amplification method, yielded TCR beta CDR3 from genomic DNA. The use of primers specific to each TRBV and TRBJ gene characterized first-round PCR. TCRdb analysed the multiplex PCR reads with MiXCR anew, one entry per CDR3 protein. The repertoire consists of roughly 30,000 distinct CDR3 sequences, with 25% to 40% occurring once and the leading ten covering around 30%.

The gene calls are TRBV6-5 and TRBJ2-2; TRBD2 might be the D (6 bases). The source is a donor at least 50 years old with non-small cell lung cancer. Sequenced here: PBMCs, sampled before or after stereotactic body radiation therapy (not recorded which). In DNA form, the CDR3 reads TGTGCCAGCAGTTACCAGCCCCGGGGGACCGGGGAGCTGTTTTTT. This translates into CASSYQPRGTGELFF.